This T cell receptor beta chain was sequenced for a study of cytomegalovirus exposure and HLA in healthy donors. Trimming left V 0 bases short and J 7 bases short, with 16 bases between. The CDR3 contains 15 residues. From germline, CDR1 is SGDLS and CDR2 YYNGEE. PCR primers comprised 60 Vbeta and 13 Jbeta primers. The assay was immunoSEQ multiplex PCR, and TCRdb's table has in-frame clones only and misses some. The sample has approximately 120,000 clones. This TCR came from a man aged 25-45 years in good health and CMV-seronegative. The gene calls are TRBV9 and TRBJ1-2; D perhaps matches TRBD1 (5 bases). Sequenced sample: PBMCs. The CDR3: CASSVDGSGGGGYTF. The CDR3 DNA reads as TGTGCCAGCAGCGTAGATGGCTCCGGGGGGGGTGGCTACACCTTC.